The 32 T cell receptor beta chains below come from one sample, sequenced in a study of CD8+CD57+ T cells in acquired aplastic anemia. The patients chosen for sequencing had shown expansion of CD8+CD57+ cells (detected by flow cytometry). TCR beta VDJ and CDR3 profiles were obtained from a genomic DNA template. Via MiXCR, TCRdb re-called the reads, giving one row per CDR3 protein. The table includes around 290,000 distinct CDR3 sequences, roughly 59% detected once. The sequenced material came from sorted CD4+, CD8+, or CD8+CD57+ T cells (not recorded which) from PBMCs. These receptors all stem from a human donor with aplastic anemia.

The genes are TRBV12-3 or TRBV12-4 and TRBJ1-1; D remains unclear. V lost 2 bases and J lost 2, with 9 bases in between. The CDR3 consists of 14 residues. The CDR3 protein is CASSLSGINTEAFF. DNA for the CDR3: TGTGCCAGCAGTTTATCCGGAATCAACACTGAAGCTTTCTTT.

The gene calls are TRBV2 and TRBJ1-5; 9 positions agree with TRBD1. Unmatched junction bases numbered 8, after V lost 7 bases and J lost 4 bases. The CDR3 sequence is 15 residues long. Germline CDR1 is SNHLY and CDR2 is FYNNEI. CDR3 loop: CASTKDRGENQPQHF. CDR3 DNA sequence: TGTGCCAGCACCAAGGACAGGGGCGAGAATCAGCCCCAGCATTTT.

The chain joins TRBV20-1 to TRBJ1-1; no reliable D call. This CDR3 is built from 10 residues. With 5 bases removed from V and 8 bases from J, the gap between germline ends came to 9 bases. CDR1 is DFQATT, CDR2 SNEGSKA, per germline (reference sequence). CDR3 protein: CSASPTEAFF. CDR3 nucleotides: TGCAGTGCTTCACCCACGGAAGCTTTCTTT.

This clonotype was seen ten or more times. This chain joins TRBV20-1 and TRBJ1-5; D gene unclear. This CDR3 contains 13 residues. In germline, CDR1 is DFQATT, CDR2 SNEGSKA (reference sequence). The V gene lost 3 bases and the J gene lost 9 bases, with 15 bases spanning the gap. The DNA for the CDR3 is TGCAGTGCTAGGTCAGTAGCCCTAGGGCCCCAGCATTTT. Protein sequence: CSARSVALGPQHF.

A remark on this clonotype: No conserved phenylalanine or tryptophan is present at the end of the CDR3, so a read error is the likely explanation. The chain links TRBV30 to TRBJ2-3, with D possibly TRBD2 on 5 matching bases. The germline CDR1 and CDR2 sequences are GTSNPN and SVGIG (reference sequence). V lost 5 bases and J 3 bases, leaving 12 bases between the germline ends. CDR3 size: 13 residues. CDR3 in DNA: TGTGCCTGGGGCTTTTCGGGGACAGATACGCAGTATTCT. Translating it yields CAWGFSGTDTQYS.

This clonotype showed up just once. The chain couples TRBV7-2 to TRBJ1-2, with TRBD1 identical over 7 bases. Trimming at V came to 4 bases and at J to 2 bases, leaving 7 bases not matched to a gene. The CDR3 has 15 residues. CDR1 and CDR2 from the germline V gene are SGHTA and FQGNSA. This CDR3 is CASSSTGQENYGYTF. The CDR3 coding sequence is TGTGCCAGCAGCTCGACCGGACAGGAGAACTATGGCTACACCTTC. Combining the CDR3 with reference TRBV7-2 and TRBJ1-2 gives the whole variable domain GAGVSQSPSNKVTEKGKDVELRCDPISGHTALYWYRQSLGQGLEFLIYFQGNSAPDKSGLPSDRFSAERTGGSVSTLTIQRTQQEDSAVYLCASSSTGQENYGYTFGSGTRLTVV.

J is TRBJ2-7 and V is TRBV29-1, with 7 bases that match TRBD2. V was pared by 7 bases and J by 1 base, with 7 bases of the junction left unmatched. The CDR3 is 13 residues long. Germline CDR1 and CDR2: SQVTM and ANQGSEA. The CDR3 reads CSAVTGGSYEQYF. The CDR3 DNA reads TGCAGCGCCGTTACGGGAGGTTCCTACGAGCAGTACTTC.

CDR3 loop: CASSSTGTGPSYGYTF. As DNA, the CDR3 is TGTGCCAGCAGTTCCACCGGGACAGGGCCGTCCTATGGCTACACCTTC. The chain uses TRBV27 and TRBJ1-2; 9 bases align to TRBD1. Germline V gene sequence: CDR1 MNHEY, CDR2 SMNVEV (reference sequence). The junction had 10 bases not matched to a gene; V was cut back by 4 bases and J by 4 bases. The CDR3 sequence is 16 residues long.

This clonotype was detected many times. This sequence joins TRBV14 and TRBJ2-2, with D perhaps given as TRBD1 or TRBD2 (5 bases each). The V gene's germline CDR1 is SGHDN and CDR2 FVKESK. V gave up 2 bases and J gave up 4 bases, with 8 bases separating them. The CDR3 totals 14 residues. CDR3 DNA: TGTGCCAGCAGCCAATGGGACGGCACCGGGGAGCTGTTTTTT. This codes for CASSQWDGTGELFF.

This rearrangement joins TRBV5-1 to TRBJ2-1; the D is unclear. With 4 bases removed from V and 16 bases from J, the gap between germline ends came to 21 bases. Per germline, CDR1 SGHRS and CDR2 YFSETQ. The CDR3 totals 13 residues. The CDR3 sequence: CASSARPLTFGFF. CDR3 coding DNA: TGCGCCAGCAGCGCTCGCCCCCTCACGTTCGGCTTCTTC.

In this sample, this clonotype turned up many times. This sequence joins TRBV6-6 and TRBJ2-7; 7 positions agree with TRBD2. CDR1 is MNHNY and CDR2 is SVGAGI in the germline V gene (reference sequence). V dropped 7 bases and J dropped 2; count of bases not matched to a gene: 5. The CDR3 has 13 amino acids. For the CDR3, the DNA is TGTGCCAGCAAGGAAAGCGGGACCTACGAGCAGTACTTC. Protein product: CASKESGTYEQYF.

This chain uses TRBV27 with TRBJ1-1; perhaps TRBD1 as D (5 bases). The CDR3 runs 14 residues. Germline values: CDR1 MNHEY, CDR2 SMNVEV (reference sequence). V was cut by 5 bases and J by 4 bases, with 14 bases left in between. The CDR3 DNA is TGTGCCAGCAGTCTAACCCCTACAGGCACTGAAGCTTTCTTT. Encoded protein: CASSLTPTGTEAFF.

This clonotype was seen just once. The rearrangement joins TRBV9 to TRBJ2-6, with D possibly being TRBD1 (5 bases). Germline loops: CDR1 SGDLS, CDR2 YYNGEE. This CDR3 has 14 residues. V shed 4 bases and J shed 4 bases, with 9 bases lying between them. CDR3 amino acids: CASSTHRGANVLTF. The CDR3 nucleotides read TGTGCCAGCAGCACACACAGGGGGGCCAACGTCCTGACTTTC.

In this sample, this clonotype turned up a few times. The J gene is TRBJ2-3, the V gene TRBV20-1; tentative D call: TRBD2 (7 bases). The length of the CDR3 is 14 residues. The germline V gene encodes CDR1 DFQATT and CDR2 SNEGSKA (reference sequence). Trimming stripped 6 bases from V and 4 bases from J, with 17 bases between. CDR3 nucleotides: TGCAGTGCGAGGGGGGGGGGGCGGGCAGATACGCAGTATTTT. This encodes CSARGGGRADTQYF.

The rearrangement links TRBV7-8 to TRBJ2-7; TRBD1 or TRBD2 may be the D gene (6 bases each). The CDR3 extends over 16 amino acids. CDR1 and CDR2 (germline): SGHVS, FQNEAQ. V lost 0 bases to trimming and J lost 0 bases, with 12 bases between them. CDR3 sequence reads: CASSLALGGSSYEQYF. Written as DNA, the CDR3 is TGTGCCAGCAGCTTAGCGTTGGGGGGCAGCTCCTACGAGCAGTACTTC.

This clonotype is medium-sized by share. J is TRBJ2-6 and V is TRBV2; D is unclear. Trimming cost V 3 bases and J 0 bases, with 0 bases left between them. This CDR3 contains 13 residues. Germline CDR1 reads SNHLY; CDR2 reads FYNNEI. The CDR3 nucleotides read TGTGCCAGCAGTGACTCTGGGGCCAACGTCCTGACTTTC. Translating gives CASSDSGANVLTF.

Note on this clonotype: Germline is not matched at one junction end, which may reflect a read error. The rearrangement uses TRBV5-1 and TRBJ1-1; D may be TRBD1 (5 bases). From germline, CDR1 is SGHRS and CDR2 YFSETQ. This CDR3 region has 14 residues. The CDR3: CASSVDIRNTGALF. The CDR3 DNA follows: TGCGCCAGCAGCGTGGACATTAGGAACACTGGAGCTCTCTTT.

The genes are TRBV19 and TRBJ2-7; TRBD1 might be the D (6 bases). This CDR3 spans 14 amino acids. CDR1 is LNHDA and CDR2 is SQIVND in the germline V gene (reference sequence). Trimming cost V 2 bases and J 3 bases, with 11 bases left between them. The CDR3 loop is CASSISGRGYEQYF. CDR3 DNA sequence: TGTGCCAGTAGTATATCGGGCAGGGGCTACGAGCAGTACTTC. The complete variable domain, with remaining parts taken from reference TRBV19 and TRBJ2-7, reads DGGITQSPKYLFRKEGQNVTLSCEQNLNHDAMYWYRQDPGQGLRLIYYSQIVNDFQKGDIAEGYSVSREKKESFPLTVTSAQKNPTAFYLCASSISGRGYEQYFGPGTRLTVT.

The gene calls are TRBV29-1 and TRBJ2-5, with D perhaps matching TRBD1 (6 bases). The germline gives CDR1 SQVTM, CDR2 ANQGSEA. This CDR3 has 12 residues. The CDR3 bases are TGCAGTGGACAGACGACTCAAGAGACCCAGTACTTC. As protein: CSGQTTQETQYF.

This clonotype turned up a few times. The chain has TRBV19 and TRBJ1-5; D gene ambiguous. Trimming took off 3 bases at V and 3 bases at J, with 12 bases between the two ends. In germline, CDR1 is LNHDA, CDR2 SQIVND (reference sequence). This CDR3 has 15 residues. CDR3: CASSMSPALNQPQHF. The CDR3 DNA reads TGTGCCAGTAGTATGTCCCCAGCCCTCAATCAGCCCCAGCATTTT.

To note about this clonotype: A read error may explain this, as a much larger clone is one base away. The chain links TRBV10-3 to TRBJ2-5; TRBD2 agrees at 9 bases. The V and J ends lost 3 bases and 1 base, in that order; junction bases with no gene match: 6. Per germline, CDR1 ENHRY and CDR2 SYGVKD. The CDR3 extends over 16 amino acids. CDR3 region: CAISEATSGTQETQYF. The CDR3 DNA follows: TGTGCCATCAGTGAAGCGACTAGCGGAACCCAAGAGACCCAGTACTTC.

V and J are TRBV29-1 and TRBJ1-5; D gene ambiguous. CDR3 length: 13 residues. Trimming left V 0 bases short and J 7 bases short, with 10 bases between. From germline, CDR1 is SQVTM and CDR2 ANQGSEA. CDR3 loop: CSVEDEGGQPQHF. CDR3 bases: TGCAGCGTTGAAGATGAGGGTGGACAGCCCCAGCATTTT.

The V and J genes are TRBV9 and TRBJ1-2; D gene ambiguous. V was clipped by 4 bases and J by 7 bases, with 14 bases between them. The CDR3 is 13 amino acids. The germline gives CDR1 SGDLS, CDR2 YYNGEE. The CDR3 loop reads CASSSSGSSGYTF. The CDR3 coding sequence is TGTGCCAGCAGCTCCAGCGGGAGTAGTGGCTACACCTTC.

In its sample, this clonotype was seen many times. The chain couples TRBV5-1 to TRBJ1-2, with D hard to call. Trimming cost V 1 base and J 2 bases, with 12 bases left between them. The CDR3 consists of 15 residues. In germline, CDR1 is SGHRS, CDR2 YFSETQ. The CDR3 protein is CASSLNSQLNYGYTF. The CDR3 DNA follows: TGCGCCAGCAGCTTGAATTCACAGCTCAACTATGGCTACACCTTC.

This chain joins TRBV11-2 and TRBJ1-2; TRBD1 is a possible D gene (6 bases). This CDR3 has 13 residues. V gave up 6 bases and J gave up 6 bases, with 14 bases separating them. Germline V CDR1 and CDR2: SGHAT, FQNNGV. CDR3 amino acids: CASRGQAGDGYTF. For the CDR3, the DNA is TGTGCCAGCAGAGGTCAGGCAGGGGATGGCTACACCTTC.

Ten or more counts support this clonotype. The gene calls are TRBV11-3 and TRBJ2-1; D may be TRBD1 (7 bases). The germline gives CDR1 SGHNT, CDR2 YENEEA. The length of the CDR3 is 13 residues. V lost 5 bases to trimming and J lost 9 bases, with 14 bases between them. This CDR3 reads CASSQGGLGEQFF. For the CDR3, the DNA is TGTGCCAGCAGCCAGGGGGGATTGGGTGAGCAGTTCTTC.

The V and J genes are TRBV29-1 and TRBJ2-5; possibly TRBD2 for D (6 bases). V shed 4 bases and J shed 2 bases, with 11 bases lying between them. Per germline, CDR1 SQVTM and CDR2 ANQGSEA. The CDR3 runs 13 residues. CDR3 sequence (DNA): TGCAGCGTTGTGCCAGGAGGGCAAGAGACCCAGTACTTC. Translating it yields CSVVPGGQETQYF.

The J gene is TRBJ1-5, the V gene TRBV20-1, with D hard to call. V was cut by 3 bases and J by 0 bases, with 18 bases left in between. The CDR3 is 17 amino acids. Germline lookup yields CDR1 DFQATT and CDR2 SNEGSKA (reference sequence). Here the CDR3 DNA reads TGCAGTGCTAGGATCGGGCCGACGACTTATAGCAATCAGCCCCAGCATTTT. This sequence encodes CSARIGPTTYSNQPQHF.

This chain joins TRBV15 and TRBJ2-3, with 8 bases identical to TRBD1. Germline values: CDR1 LNHNV, CDR2 YYDKDF (reference sequence). The CDR3 is 15 amino acids. V shed 0 bases, J shed 4 bases, and the junction held 3 bases outside the gene matches. The CDR3 protein is CATSRDRTGPDTQYF. CDR3 bases: TGTGCCACCAGCAGAGATCGGACAGGGCCAGATACGCAGTATTTT.

This clonotype has a count of ten or more. CDR3 loop: CASSVGQAGNEQFF. The CDR3 DNA follows: TGTGCCAGCAGCGTAGGACAGGCGGGCAATGAGCAGTTCTTC. The chain uses TRBV9 and TRBJ2-1; maybe TRBD1 (6 bases). The V and J ends lost 0 bases and 6 bases respectively, with 10 bases between them. Per the germline V gene, CDR1 is SGDLS and CDR2 is YYNGEE. The CDR3 is 14 amino acids. The complete variable domain, with remaining parts taken from reference TRBV9 and TRBJ2-1, reads DSGVTQTPKHLITATGQRVTLRCSPRSGDLSVYWYQQSLDQGLQFLIQYYNGEERAKGNILERFSAQQFPDLHSELNLSSLELGDSALYFCASSVGQAGNEQFFGPGTRLTVL.

The V and J genes are TRBV7-9 and TRBJ2-5; D is unresolved. The V gene lost 5 bases and the J gene lost 4 bases, with 17 bases spanning the gap. In germline, CDR1 is SEHNR, CDR2 FQNEAQ (reference sequence). This CDR3 has 15 amino acids. Written as DNA, the CDR3 is TGTGCCAGCAGCCCCGTTATGCACGGTCTAGAGACCCAGTACTTC. The encoded protein is CASSPVMHGLETQYF.

This clonotype was counted only a few times. The V gene is TRBV24-1, the J gene TRBJ2-3, with D perhaps matching TRBD1 or TRBD2 (5 bases each). The CDR3 has 15 amino acids. CDR1 and CDR2 from the germline V gene are KGHDR and SFDVKD. V lost 0 bases to trimming and J lost 4 bases, with 10 bases between them. CDR3 nucleotides: TGTGCCACCAGTGATTTGGGGAGAGGGGCAGATACGCAGTATTTT. Translated: CATSDLGRGADTQYF.